This T cell receptor beta chain was sequenced for a study of neurological immune-mediated disorders. Study overall: Multiple sclerosis patients (n ≈ 34) included roughly 30 with relapsing-remitting and 3 with secondary progressive disease.

Stated time point: longitudinal time-point 2. There are 16 residues in the CDR3. The germline CDR1 and CDR2 sequences are MDHEN and SYDVKM. After removal of 4 bases from V and 10 bases from J, the junction contained 12 bases not matched to a gene. The method for making cDNA was 5'RACE, and it used 10-nucleotide random UMIs. Using its own MiXCR run on the 5' RACE reads, TCRdb lists one record per CDR3 protein. Of about 80,000 distinct CDR3 sequences listed, 5.8% are singletons. This clonotype came up many times. Sequencing was performed on PBMCs. This chain joins TRBV28 and TRBJ1-6; 8 bases are shared with TRBD1. The sequence derives from a woman aged 55-69 years with multiple sclerosis. The CDR3 DNA is TGTGCCAGCAGTTCCCGCGCCGGGACAGGATCCTCACCCCTCCACTTT. Amino acids: CASSSRAGTGSSPLHF. The full variable domain, completed using reference TRBV28 and TRBJ1-6, is DVKVTQSSRYLVKRTGEKVFLECVQDMDHENMFWYRQDPGLGLRLIYFSYDVKMKEKGDIPEGYSVSREKKERFSLILESASTNQTSMYLCASSSRAGTGSSPLHFGNGTRLTVT.